This T cell receptor (beta chain) was sequenced in a study of blood T cell repertoires in COVID-19. Sequenced by immunoSEQ multiplex PCR; TCRdb stores in-frame clones only, minus some. The sample lists 150,000 to 200,000 clones, approximately 90% occurring once. The CDR3 loop spans 14 amino acids. Unmatched junction bases numbered 6, after V lost 2 bases and J lost 5 bases. Looked up from germline, CDR1 is SGHNT and CDR2 is YYREEE (reference sequence). Among Cohort 3 donors, those recovered had two negative PCRs, clearance, or symptom resolution. The source material was PBMCs or T cells enriched from blood (not recorded which). This TCR was recovered from a woman under 30 who had recovered from COVID-19. The chain carries TRBV5-4 and TRBJ2-5, with 7 bases fitting TRBD2. The DNA of the CDR3 is TGTGCCAGCAGCTTTCGGACTAGGCTGGAGACCCAGTACTTC. Protein sequence: CASSFRTRLETQYF.